This T cell receptor beta chain stems from a study of cytomegalovirus exposure and HLA in healthy donors (dated by TCRdb to 2016 to 2017). Regarding the complete study: An earlier analysis of approximately 640 of the donors reported more than 250 Gb of sequence data and some 120 million unique TCR beta sequences from around 200 million T cells. An early release that covered roughly 600 HLA-typed donors contained approximately 300 gigabases of sequencing data and tens of millions of unique TCR sequences. The genetic ancestry cluster associated with self-reported Caucasian donors included roughly 84% of the approximately 410 genotyped donors. The aim of the study was to test whether cataloging public T cell receptors could identify signatures of past pathogen exposure. The study used immunosequencing to profile the T cell repertoires of some 600 subjects and linked those repertoires to cytomegalovirus serostatus. Along with the approximately 620-subject first cohort, a separate validation cohort of over a hundred different subjects was used. To predict cytomegalovirus infection status, the study brought together high-throughput TCR immunosequencing, statistical association of individual TCRs with disease status, and machine learning. In a later analysis, previously published TCR beta repertoires from about 670 donors were re-analyzed and high-resolution HLA genotyping was added so that TCR occurrence patterns could be studied. Rather than drawing on any new phenotypic data, the later analysis identified candidate immune exposures from TCR beta sequences and the way those sequences occurred across donors. An earlier analysis of approximately 500 of the donors applied high-throughput TCR beta sequencing to assess whether each TCR beta V gene segment acted as functional or pseudogenic. Donor age, sex, ethnicity and CMV serostatus were collected together with the repertoire data. A later genetic analysis took genome-wide SNP genotypes for 398 of the 666 donors and used that subset as a discovery cohort. All discovery cohort repertoires had been generated on a single sequencing platform. HLA typing covered class I and class II loci at four-digit resolution. Typing coverage differed by locus: A, B, C, DRB1 and DQB1 were typed in roughly 620-630 donors, DQA1 in about 500, DPA1 in over 600, and DPB1 in 450 to 490. A handful of DR-DQ haplotypes were treated as single units for association and clustering because of strong linkage in the cohort. Across 300 to 400 genotyped donors of the cohort, an average of roughly 230,000 unique TCR beta nucleotide sequences per donor were sequenced, and roughly a sixth of those sequences were non-productive. Broad study findings and their caveats: In a later analysis, around 17,000 TCR beta sequences were associated with specific HLA alleles at a false discovery rate of 0.05. Only TCR beta chains were sequenced in this cohort, and the absence of alpha or paired-chain data limited detectable features. In an earlier analysis of approximately 590 of the donors, most TCR beta V segments appeared in productive rearrangements about 87% or about 30% of the time, broadly matching IMGT annotations. Correlated functional status among segregating V segments might be attributable to linkage disequilibrium, but an unknown experimental factor could not be ruled out. According to a later genetic analysis, donors in an Asian-associated ancestry cluster had fewer N-insertions in productive TCRs than the roughly 700-donor mean. Some IMGT-functional V segments, including TRBV6-2 and TRBV6-3, could not be distinguished by the 87-base-pair reads and were therefore excluded. In the study, some 180 TCR beta chains were listed as associated with cytomegalovirus. In a later genetic analysis, a missense DCLRE1C variant was associated with V-gene and J-gene trimming of TCR beta chains, and the association was replicated in an independent cohort. The presence/absence analyses assumed that sequencing depth was roughly uniform across donors, and that assumption may not be true. Strong co-occurrence of HLA alleles, especially DR and DQ, made assigning TCR associations to individual alleles difficult. The authors suggested that the approach could potentially be extended to other disease states and immunological phenotypes. A later analysis reported that several top co-occurrence clusters appeared linked to parvovirus B19, influenza, CMV and Epstein-Barr virus. In both the original and validation cohorts, the classifier was reported to diagnose cytomegalovirus status with high specificity and sensitivity. A further reported finding was that TCR beta sequences accurately predicted the HLA-A and HLA-B alleles for most subjects in the first cohort. The only immune exposure information available for the cohort was CMV serostatus. Across donors, most TCR sequences were observed very rarely, whereas some public TCRs were present in many individuals. A later analysis found that TCR association rates varied across HLA loci, with DRB1 alleles showing the most associated TCRs and HLA-C alleles the fewest. The earlier analysis of 587 of the donors excluded over 15 rarely observed V segments, including chromosome 9 orphons, because counts were too low. A later analysis found that most CMV-associated TCR beta chains appeared HLA-restricted, with HLA associations seemingly driven largely by CMV exposure. A later analysis found that HLA-associated TCR beta chains were more clonally expanded and had lower generation probabilities than equally common non-associated chains. Because some donors lacked HLA typing at each locus, the association tests relied only on the typed subset. A cluster of highly shared sequence variants was judged likely to be a technical artifact of the sequencing pipeline. Three of the identified cytomegalovirus-associated TCR beta chains were confirmed in vitro to be specific for cytomegalovirus antigens.

Remarks on this clone: The target of this receptor is not known. No much larger clone is present one base from it, and per-base qualities are unavailable.

In total, 630 or so healthy bone marrow donors made up the cohort. All cohort members were sampled while nominally healthy, although unrecorded immune exposures were likely present. The donor was CMV seronegative and belonged to the group of 352 seronegative cohort members. A peripheral blood sample was provided by each donor, and peripheral blood mononuclear cells were used for TCR beta sequencing. Genomic DNA extraction from the blood cell samples was performed with the Qiagen DNeasy Blood Extraction Kit. The method behind the library was the immunoSEQ multiplex PCR assay. The multiplex PCR relied on a mix of 60 forward primers for TCR Vbeta segments and 13 reverse primers for TCR Jbeta segments. A multiplex PCR assay on genomic DNA amplified the CDR3 region of rearranged TCR beta genes. The amplified TCR beta libraries were sequenced on the Illumina HiSeq System as 87-base-pair reads. Per the authors' processing: Across the 670 or so repertoires, a later analysis counted roughly 84 million unique TCR beta chains, 9.5 million to 12 million of which were shared by at least two donors. A nearest-neighbor algorithm error-corrected the raw reads and collapsed the reads into unique sequences, merging closely related sequences to remove PCR and sequencing errors. Alignment of CDR3 sequences to IMGT reference sequences was used to assign V, D and J gene segments. For a sequence to be retained, at least a six-nucleotide match to both a V gene segment and a J gene segment was required. A rearrangement counted as productive if the CDR3 had no stop codons and remained in frame with V and J, and every other rearrangement counted as non-productive. CDR3 was defined by IMGT convention, running from the second conserved V-encoded cysteine to the conserved J-encoded phenylalanine. The earlier analysis of about 500 of the donors excluded sequences that lacked an unambiguous match to a single V gene segment. In an earlier analysis of roughly 600 of the donors, a V segment was called functional when productive rearrangements were above 56.7%, and segregating when the standard deviation between donors exceeded 5%. A statistical classification framework was built for diagnosing cytomegalovirus status from the catalog of TCR beta chain sequences. In a later analysis, V and J genes were assigned by comparing TCR nucleotide sequences against IMGT/GENE-DB human TR gene sequences. The TCRdist pipeline was used in a later analysis to assign CDR3 sequences and most-parsimonious VDJ recombination scenarios. In a later analysis, each TCR beta chain was defined by its CDR3 amino acid sequence together with its V-gene family, and reads without a unique V-gene family were excluded. In a later analysis, fewer than 600 highly shared, low-generation-probability nucleotide sequences were removed to address suspected cross-contamination and a sequencing artifact. A later analysis calculated a clonal expansion index for each public chain from normalized within-repertoire ranks of inferred template counts. A later analysis computed generation probabilities with a VDJ recombination model fitted to out-of-frame rearrangements, and checked the results against IGoR. In a later analysis, TCR-TCR, TCR-HLA and TCR-CMV co-occurrence was scored with hypergeometric tests, and a repertoire-size bias correction was applied to TCR pairs. False discovery rates were estimated in a later analysis by permuting HLA or CMV assignments 20 times. In a later analysis, co-occurring TCRs were grouped using DBSCAN, with TCRdist sequence similarity added in when clustering inside HLA-allele-positive subsets. Repertoires with fewer than 30,000 or more than 120,000 public chains, plus five repertoires with anomalous nucleotide sharing, were excluded from co-occurrence clustering. Held by TCRdb, this immuneACCESS table contains in-frame sequences only and omits some clones. Under half of the omission traces to an unresolved V gene where checked; the cause of the rest is unknown. V, J and clone size are taken as reported in that table, and D and trimming were inferred from the DNA itself. The sample table records tens of thousands of clones; approximately 72% of these occur just once. Approximately 11% of the sample rests with the top ten.

The germline V gene (reference sequence) sets CDR1 to LNHDA and CDR2 to SQIVND. Including the terminal cysteine and phenylalanine, the CDR3 comprises 17 residues. Just CDR3 DNA is preserved here, 51 bases in frame from base 1. Here V drops 7 bases and J drops 8 bases, and the junction holds 14 bases not matched to any gene. The sequence derives from a woman under 40 in good health and CMV-seronegative. The chain was built from TRBV19 and TRBJ2-3, and 14 junction bases match TRBD2. Sequences were obtained from PBMCs. At the DNA level, the sequence is TGTGCCAGTACCCAATCGACTAGCGGGGGGGCCCGGGCTACGCAGTATTTT. It is translated as CASTQSTSGGARATQYF.